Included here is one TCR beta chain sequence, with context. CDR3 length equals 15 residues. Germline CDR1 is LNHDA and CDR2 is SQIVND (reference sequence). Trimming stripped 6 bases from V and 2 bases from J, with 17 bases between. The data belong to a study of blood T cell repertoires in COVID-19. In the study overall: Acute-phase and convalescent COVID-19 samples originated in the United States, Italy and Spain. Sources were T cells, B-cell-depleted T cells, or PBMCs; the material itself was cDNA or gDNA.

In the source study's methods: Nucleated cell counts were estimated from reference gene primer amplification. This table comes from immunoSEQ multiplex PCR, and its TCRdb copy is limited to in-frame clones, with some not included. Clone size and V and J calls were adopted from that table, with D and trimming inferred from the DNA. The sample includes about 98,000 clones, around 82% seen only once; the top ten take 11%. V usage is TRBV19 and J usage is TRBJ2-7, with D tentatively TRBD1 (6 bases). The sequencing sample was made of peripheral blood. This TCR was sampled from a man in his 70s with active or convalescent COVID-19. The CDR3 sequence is CASSIRDTPAYEQYF. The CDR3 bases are TGTGCCAGTAGCATACGGGACACGCCAGCCTACGAGCAGTACTTC. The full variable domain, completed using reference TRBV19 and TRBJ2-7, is DGGITQSPKYLFRKEGQNVTLSCEQNLNHDAMYWYRQDPGQGLRLIYYSQIVNDFQKGDIAEGYSVSREKKESFPLTVTSAQKNPTAFYLCASSIRDTPAYEQYFGPGTRLTVT.